Described below is a single T cell receptor beta chain sequence and its context. This clonotype has a handful of counts. Its specific antigen is unknown. Per-nucleotide qualities are absent, and no much larger clonotype sits a single base away. This sample stems from a study of T-cell reconstitution after alpha-beta-depleted transplantation in children (dated by TCRdb to 2016 to 2017). With respect to the entire study: T-cell immune reconstitution after TCRalphabeta/CD19-depleted allogeneic hematopoietic cell transplantation in children was quantitatively tracked in the study by means of TCR repertoire profiling. Study-level results and caveats: The high TCRbeta diversity at day 60 in some patients was ascribed to recipient T cells and intrathymic progenitors that had survived conditioning. Hyperexpanded clone frequencies declined over subsequent months; after one year, T-cell counts and TCRbeta diversity were mostly attributed to newly produced T cells. About two months after transplant, the apparently early recovery of alphabetaT-cell counts reportedly depended on just several hundred clones that had expanded rapidly and came from non-depleted graft cells.

V and J are trimmed by 0 bases and 13 bases, and the gene matches miss 9 bases of the junction. The CDR3 has 15 amino acids, counting the end cysteine and phenylalanine. Just the 45-base CDR3 DNA is kept, in frame starting at base 1. The CDR1 and CDR2 encoded by the germline V gene (reference sequence) are SEHNR and FQNEAQ. Library method: PCR. TCRdb records Illumina HiSeq 2500 as the sequencer. Molecular barcoding was employed in the preparation of TCR libraries, with unique molecular identifiers being used to normalize TCRbeta repertoire quantification. The public sequencing data were trimmed at Q25 with fastp and processed into clonotypes with MiXCR by TCRdb, which kept only in-frame beta chains. One record per CDR3 amino acid sequence lists the most common genes and DNA. This sample lists under 750,000 distinct CDR3 sequences; approximately 22% were detected once. The ten biggest clones cover around 14% of the sample.

This sample's treatment or condition label indicates: allogeneic hematopoietic cell transplantation with graft depleted of TCRalphabeta T cells and CD19 B cells. Transplant recipients were children who received TCRalphabeta/CD19-depleted allogeneic hematopoietic cell grafts. This clonotype originated in a boy under two years old who had a stem cell transplant for acute myeloid leukemia, so the T cells may come from the graft donor. The chain links TRBV7-9 with TRBJ1-6; 7 bases in between match TRBD1. This sample comprised PBMCs, mostly from graft donor cells, obtained 360 days after TCRalphabeta/CD19-depleted stem cell transplant. The CDR3 protein: CASSLASGGLGPLHF. The nucleotide sequence reads TGTGCCAGCAGCTTAGCCTCAGGGGGACTGGGTCCCCTCCACTTT.